Listed here are 23 T cell receptor beta chains from one sample, sequenced in a study of cytomegalovirus exposure and HLA in healthy donors. The PCR made use of 60 Vbeta and 13 Jbeta primers. Produced via immunoSEQ multiplex PCR; TCRdb's table is partial and in-frame only. The data contain some 130,000 clones, 60% to 80% of them singletons. What was sequenced was PBMCs. The receptors stem from a man younger than 35 in good health and CMV-seronegative.

V and J are TRBV7-2 and TRBJ2-2, with 7 bases matching TRBD1. Germline V gene sequence: CDR1 SGHTA, CDR2 FQGNSA. The CDR3 covers 15 residues. V lost 6 bases and J lost 6; bases outside the gene matches: 10. CDR3 sequence (DNA): TGTGCCAGCAGTAAGCAACAGGGGTCTCCCGGGGAGCTGTTTTTT. Residues: CASSKQQGSPGELFF.

V gene TRBV18 combines with J gene TRBJ2-3, with 11 nucleotides matching TRBD2. With V trimmed by 6 bases and J by 8 bases, 7 bases remained unmatched. This CDR3 is 14 amino acids long. In germline, CDR1 is KGHSH, CDR2 LQKENI. CDR3 sequence reads: CASSGTSGSGTQYF. The CDR3 nucleotides are TGTGCCAGCTCTGGGACTAGCGGTTCTGGTACGCAGTATTTT.

The chain recombines TRBV7-9 with TRBJ2-7; D remains unclear. V was shortened by 6 bases and J by 5 bases, with 11 bases between the two germline ends. The germline V gene encodes CDR1 SEHNR and CDR2 FQNEAQ (reference sequence). There are 12 residues in the CDR3. The CDR3 DNA sequence: TGTGCCAGCAGTTATCAGAGGCACGAGCAGTACTTC. This codes for CASSYQRHEQYF.

The chain links TRBV2 to TRBJ1-5; D is undetermined. Looked up from germline, CDR1 is SNHLY and CDR2 is FYNNEI. Deletions cut 6 bases from V and 2 bases from J, with 14 bases between. The length of the CDR3 is 15 residues. In nucleotides, the CDR3 is TGTGCCAGCAGGTTAGACACCCCTGGCAATCAGCCCCAGCATTTT. Protein product: CASRLDTPGNQPQHF. The whole variable domain, filled in from reference TRBV2 and TRBJ1-5, reads EPEVTQTPSHQVTQMGQEVILRCVPISNHLYFYWYRQILGQKVEFLVSFYNNEISEKSEIFDDQFSVERPDGSNFTLKIRSTKLEDSAMYFCASRLDTPGNQPQHFGDGTRLSIL.

V gene TRBV30 combines with J gene TRBJ1-6, with D hard to call. Trimming pared 3 bases from V and 5 bases from J, leaving 5 bases between. The germline V gene has CDR1 GTSNPN and CDR2 SVGIG (reference sequence). CDR3 size: 12 residues. CDR3 sequence (DNA): TGTGCCTGGAGCACAGATAATTCACCCCTCCACTTT. Its translation: CAWSTDNSPLHF.

The chain carries TRBV4-3 and TRBJ1-2; D is perhaps TRBD1 (5 bases). Germline assignment: CDR1 LGHNA and CDR2 YSLEER. The CDR3 length is 14 residues. V lost 0 bases, J lost 8 bases, and 13 bases lay in between. CDR3 amino acids: CASSQEQGVGGYTF. In DNA, the CDR3 is TGCGCCAGCAGCCAAGAGCAGGGTGTAGGCGGCTACACCTTC.

In this sample, this clone turned up a few times. The rearrangement uses TRBV6-1 and TRBJ1-5; 8 nucleotides match TRBD1. Trimming took 7 bases from V and 5 from J; bases not matched to a gene: 10. CDR1 is MNHNS, CDR2 SASEGT, per germline. The CDR3 consists of 15 residues. The CDR3 DNA reads as TGTGCCAGCATCGAGGACAGGGTTGGTTATCAGCCCCAGCATTTT. As protein: CASIEDRVGYQPQHF.

This chain uses TRBV21-1 with TRBJ1-5; TRBD1 reflects the table's D call only, with no check against the DNA. TRBV21-1 is a pseudogene. This CDR3 comprises 15 residues. The CDR3 reads CASSRRQGGNQPQHF. As DNA, the CDR3 is TGTGCCAGCAGCCGGAGACAGGGAGGCAATCAGCCCCAGCATTTT.

V gene TRBV29-1 combines with J gene TRBJ1-6; D unresolved. Trimming cost V 4 bases and J 0 bases, with 4 bases left between them. Germline V gene sequence: CDR1 SQVTM, CDR2 ANQGSEA. CDR3 length: 13 amino acids. The CDR3 sequence: CSVGLSYNSPLHF. The DNA for the CDR3 is TGCAGCGTTGGACTCTCCTATAATTCACCCCTCCACTTT.

The rearrangement links TRBV7-9 to TRBJ1-2, with no clear D. CDR3 length equals 14 residues. V shed 5 bases and J shed 5 bases, with 15 bases lying between them. The germline V gene encodes CDR1 SEHNR and CDR2 FQNEAQ (reference sequence). In DNA, the CDR3 is TGTGCCAGCAGCCCCACGAACGGAGGGTATGGCTACACCTTC. Protein sequence: CASSPTNGGYGYTF.

The chain combines TRBV7-8 with TRBJ1-5; TRBD1 matches 10 bases. This CDR3 is built from 15 residues. The V and J ends lost 5 bases and 4 bases, in that order; junction bases with no gene match: 5. Germline V gene sequence: CDR1 SGHVS, CDR2 FQNEAQ. The CDR3 protein is CASSPDRGKNQPQHF. The CDR3 DNA reads TGTGCCAGCAGCCCGGACAGGGGGAAAAATCAGCCCCAGCATTTT.

The table lists this clone with a count of one. The rearrangement uses TRBV12-5 and TRBJ2-5, with D maybe TRBD1 (5 bases). The germline V gene encodes CDR1 LGHNT and CDR2 FRNRAP. The V gene lost 1 base and the J gene lost 1 base, with 10 bases spanning the gap. This CDR3 is built from 15 residues. The CDR3 loop is CASGLGGHRQETQYF. CDR3 DNA: TGTGCTAGTGGTTTGGGGGGCCACCGCCAAGAGACCCAGTACTTC.

The CDR3 protein is CASSLVSDSYGYTF. In DNA, the CDR3 is TGTGCCAGCAGCTTAGTGTCTGACAGCTATGGCTACACCTTC. The J gene is TRBJ1-2, the V gene TRBV7-9; D might be TRBD1 (5 bases). The CDR3 extends over 14 amino acids. CDR1 is SEHNR and CDR2 is FQNEAQ in the germline V gene (reference sequence). V gave up 1 base and J gave up 4 bases, with 10 bases separating them.

The genes are TRBV5-6 and TRBJ2-7, with D unclear. CDR1 and CDR2 from the germline V gene are SGHDT and YYEEEE. The length of the CDR3 is 14 residues. Trimming stripped 0 bases from V and 6 bases from J, with 13 bases between. In DNA, the CDR3 is TGTGCCAGCAGCTTGGCTGGGCCAAACCCCGAGCAGTACTTC. This encodes CASSLAGPNPEQYF.

The chain carries TRBV4-1 and TRBJ2-3; D may be TRBD1 (5 bases). CDR1 and CDR2 (germline): MGHRA, YSYEKL. V was shortened by 1 base and J by 2 bases, with 10 bases between the two germline ends. The CDR3 runs to 15 residues. The CDR3 spells CASSQGQSPTDTQYF. DNA for the CDR3: TGCGCCAGCAGCCAAGGACAGAGCCCCACAGATACGCAGTATTTT.

The V gene is TRBV29-1, the J gene TRBJ1-5; no firm D call. The CDR3 has 12 amino acids. Germline loops: CDR1 SQVTM, CDR2 ANQGSEA. The V and J ends lost 4 bases and 4 bases respectively, with 8 bases between them. Here the CDR3 DNA reads TGCAGCGTTGTTTCGGGGAATCAGCCCCAGCATTTT. This codes for CSVVSGNQPQHF.

V gene TRBV4-2 combines with J gene TRBJ2-5; weak D call: TRBD1 (5 bases). V was clipped by 0 bases and J by 3 bases, with 8 bases between them. Germline V gene data show CDR1 as LGHNA and CDR2 as YNFKEQ. The CDR3 has 14 residues. The CDR3 loop reads CASSQDAGKETQYF. CDR3 nucleotides: TGTGCCAGCAGCCAAGATGCAGGGAAAGAGACCCAGTACTTC.

CDR3 coding DNA: TGCGCCAGCAGCTTGGTAGGAGGGGTAGGGACTGAAGCTTTCTTT. It codes for CASSLVGGVGTEAFF. V gene TRBV5-1 combines with J gene TRBJ1-1; D is perhaps TRBD1 (5 bases). The CDR3 extends over 15 amino acids. V was pared by 0 bases and J by 5 bases, with 14 bases between. Looked up from germline, CDR1 is SGHRS and CDR2 is YFSETQ.

This chain links TRBV5-1 with TRBJ2-7; D may be TRBD2 (6 bases). The CDR3 is 14 residues long. The germline gives CDR1 SGHRS, CDR2 YFSETQ. Trimming removed 4 bases at V and 0 bases at J, with 11 bases between. The CDR3 sequence is CASSLRGNSYEQYF. The CDR3 DNA is TGCGCCAGCAGCCTACGCGGGAACTCCTACGAGCAGTACTTC. The full variable domain, its missing parts supplied by reference TRBV5-1 and TRBJ2-7, is KAGVTQTPRYLIKTRGQQVTLSCSPISGHRSVSWYQQTPGQGLQFLFEYFSETQRNKGNFPGRFSGRQFSNSRSEMNVSTLELGDSALYLCASSLRGNSYEQYFGPGTRLTVT.

The chain carries TRBV4-1 and TRBJ2-5; tentatively, D is TRBD2 (7 bases). The J call is uncertain, as TRBJ2-7 better fits the DNA end. This CDR3 is 13 amino acids long. Germline V gene lookup returns CDR1 MGHRA and CDR2 YSYEKL. CDR3 sequence: CASSPTGGNEQYF. The CDR3 region has the DNA TGCGCCAGCAGCCCGACGGGGGGCAACGAGCAGTACTTC.

The chain has TRBV5-8 and TRBJ1-6, with D tentatively TRBD1 (5 bases). This CDR3 is built from 15 residues. CDR1 and CDR2 (germline): SGHTS, YDEGEE. V lost 7 bases to trimming and J lost 0 bases, with 11 bases between them. For the CDR3, the DNA is TGTGCCAGCTTTGACAGAAGCTCCTATAATTCACCCCTCCACTTT. Its translation is CASFDRSSYNSPLHF.

This clone was seen just once. V and J are TRBV7-2 and TRBJ1-6; 9 nucleotides align to TRBD1. Germline loops: CDR1 SGHTA, CDR2 FQGNSA. CDR3 length: 14 residues. J was trimmed by 9 bases and V by 5 bases; bases with no gene match: 5. The CDR3 loop is CASSEDRGSSPLHF. The CDR3 region has the DNA TGTGCCAGCAGCGAGGACAGGGGAAGTTCACCCCTCCACTTT.

This chain connects TRBV2 to TRBJ2-3; the D gene is possibly TRBD1 (5 bases). CDR3 size: 15 residues. V was clipped by 2 bases and J by 2 bases, with 11 bases between them. Germline V gene lookup returns CDR1 SNHLY and CDR2 FYNNEI. The CDR3 coding sequence is TGTGCCAGCAGTGAAACAGGTTTAAACACAGATACGCAGTATTTT. This encodes CASSETGLNTDTQYF.